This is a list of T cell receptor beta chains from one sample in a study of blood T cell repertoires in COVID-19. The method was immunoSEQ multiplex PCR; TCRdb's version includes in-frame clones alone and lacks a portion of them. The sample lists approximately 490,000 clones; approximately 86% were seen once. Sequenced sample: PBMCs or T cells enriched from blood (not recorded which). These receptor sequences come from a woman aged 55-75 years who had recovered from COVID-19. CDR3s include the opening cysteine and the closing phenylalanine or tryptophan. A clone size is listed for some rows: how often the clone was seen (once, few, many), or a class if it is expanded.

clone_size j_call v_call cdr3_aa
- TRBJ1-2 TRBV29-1 CSVQGAAVGYTF
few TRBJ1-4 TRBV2 CASRHRATNEKLFF
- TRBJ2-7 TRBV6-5 CASSYASGTGGDEQYF
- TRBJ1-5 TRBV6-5 CASRLGGYSNQPQHF
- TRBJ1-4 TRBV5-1 CASSFAATNEKLFF
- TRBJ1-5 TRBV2 CASTRGGGHQPQHF
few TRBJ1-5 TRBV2 CASGRDRDGNQPQHF
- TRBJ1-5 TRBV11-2 CASSRDRNQPQHF
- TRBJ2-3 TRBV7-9 CASSREQGTTPDTQYF
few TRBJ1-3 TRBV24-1 CATSDGLTSGNTIYF
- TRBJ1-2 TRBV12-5 CASGLVLFPTGVNYGYTF
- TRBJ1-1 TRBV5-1 CASSLQGASGAEAFF
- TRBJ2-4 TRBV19 CASKGQGAKNIQYF
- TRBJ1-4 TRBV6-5 CASSRQRDINEKLFF
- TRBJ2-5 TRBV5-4 CASSSGAGPETQYF
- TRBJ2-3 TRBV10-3 CAISGTGGTDTQYF
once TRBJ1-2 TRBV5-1 CASRDAGNSEGYTF
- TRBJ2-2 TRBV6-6 CASREQENTGELFF